Below are 3 T cell receptor beta chains sequenced from a single sample in a study of CD8 T cells in ankylosing spondylitis. One entry per CDR3 protein results from TCRdb running MiXCR on the 5' RACE reads. This sample has 800,000 to 900,000 distinct CDR3 sequences, with approximately 12% found just once. Study-level results: Typical of ankylosing spondylitis blood, it appeared, was a TCR beta motif of under 10 highly homologous variants.

The antigens of these receptors remain unknown. Source material: blood, either unsorted or a sorted T cell fraction (not recorded which). Receptor source: a male donor with ankylosing spondylitis.

V gene TRBV2 combines with J gene TRBJ1-5, with TRBD1 matching over 7 bases. This CDR3 contains 14 residues. V shed 2 bases and J 8 bases; nucleotides not matched to a gene: 6. Germline CDR1 is SNHLY and CDR2 is FYNNEI. The CDR3 region has the DNA TGTGCCAGCAGTGAACAGGGGGGTGAGGAGCCCCAGCATTTT. Its translation is CASSEQGGEEPQHF.

This clonotype was observed many times. V is TRBV7-2 and J is TRBJ1-2, with TRBD1 as a possible D gene (5 bases). The CDR3 is 13 residues long. The V gene's germline CDR1 is SGHTA and CDR2 FQGNSA. V lost 5 bases, J lost 8 bases, and 15 bases lay in between. The CDR3 here is CASSTGPIEGYTF. The CDR3 DNA is TGTGCCAGCAGCACAGGACCGATTGAAGGCTACACCTTC.

This clonotype was observed a few times. The chain is built from TRBV10-3 and TRBJ2-3; possible D gene TRBD1, 6 bases. Trimming removed 6 bases from V and 5 bases from J, with 15 bases in between. This CDR3 has 14 residues. Germline-derived CDR1 and CDR2 are ENHRY and SYGVKD. The CDR3 loop reads CAISLRGVGDTQYF. DNA for the CDR3: TGTGCCATCAGCCTCAGGGGAGTGGGAGATACGCAGTATTTT.